A single sample gave rise to the 4 T cell receptor beta chains below, sequenced in a study of early stage breast cancer tumors. Profiled with immunoSEQ multiplex PCR; TCRdb holds only in-frame clones, not every one. Of around 20,000 clones in the sample, approximately 82% were seen once. Sequencing was done on a sample of blood. These receptors came from a person aged 70 to 85 with breast cancer.

The rearrangement joins TRBV5-1 to TRBJ1-6; D perhaps matches TRBD1 (5 bases). Germline lookup yields CDR1 SGHRS and CDR2 YFSETQ. With 1 base removed from V and 8 bases from J, the gap between germline ends came to 10 bases. The CDR3 contains 14 residues. The CDR3 spells CASSLQTVDSPLHF. CDR3 DNA: TGCGCCAGCAGCTTGCAGACAGTGGATTCACCCCTCCACTTT. The full variable domain, in which reference TRBV5-1 and TRBJ1-6 provide the parts outside the CDR3, is KAGVTQTPRYLIKTRGQQVTLSCSPISGHRSVSWYQQTPGQGLQFLFEYFSETQRNKGNFPGRFSGRQFSNSRSEMNVSTLELGDSALYLCASSLQTVDSPLHFGNGTRLTVT.

The chain is built from TRBV5-1 and TRBJ2-7; 10 bases line up with TRBD1. Germline assignment: CDR1 SGHRS and CDR2 YFSETQ. After removal of 4 bases from V and 3 bases from J, the junction contained 4 bases not matched to a gene. This CDR3 spans 14 amino acids. CDR3 nucleotides: TGCGCCAGCAGCAGCCGGGACAGGGGCTACGAGCAGTACTTC. Its translation is CASSSRDRGYEQYF.

The chain recombines TRBV18 with TRBJ1-1, with TRBD1 matching over 7 bases. J lost 6 bases, V lost 4 bases, and 5 bases had no gene match. The germline gives CDR1 KGHSH, CDR2 LQKENI. The CDR3 runs 13 residues. The CDR3 sequence is CASSLKQGSEAFF. The CDR3 DNA follows: TGTGCCAGCTCACTGAAACAGGGGTCTGAAGCTTTCTTT.

This sequence joins TRBV29-1 and TRBJ2-7; D is unclear. Germline V gene data show CDR1 as SQVTM and CDR2 as ANQGSEA. The CDR3 totals 12 residues. V lost 2 bases, J lost 0 bases, and 5 bases lay in between. The CDR3 sequence is CSVERVSYEQYF. In DNA, the CDR3 is TGCAGCGTTGAACGGGTCTCCTACGAGCAGTACTTC.